The 3 T cell receptor beta chains below come from one sample, sequenced in a study of blood T cell repertoires in COVID-19. The protocol was immunoSEQ multiplex PCR, while the TCRdb copy is restricted to in-frame clones and leaves out a portion. The sample includes about 160,000 clones, 75% to 85% of them seen just once. Specimen: peripheral blood. Receptor source: a human donor in a cohort sampled during active COVID-19.

The rearrangement links TRBV10-2 to TRBJ2-1, with D possibly matching TRBD2 (5 bases). Germline CDR1 and CDR2: WSHSY and SAAADI. This CDR3 is 12 amino acids long. V lost 6 bases, J lost 8 bases, and 11 bases lay in between. CDR3 in DNA: TGCGCCAGCAGCTCTGGAGCGGATGAGCAGTTCTTC. Amino acid sequence: CASSSGADEQFF.

The chain couples TRBV2 to TRBJ2-2, with D uncertain. The CDR3 is made up of 12 amino acids. The germline V gene has CDR1 SNHLY and CDR2 FYNNEI. The V and J ends lost 5 bases and 7 bases respectively, with 8 bases between them. The CDR3 region has the DNA TGTGCCAGCAGTACGCGGAGCGGGGAGCTGTTTTTT. Translation: CASSTRSGELFF.

V and J are TRBV9 and TRBJ2-3, with D tentatively TRBD2 (5 bases). Trimming cost V 0 bases and J 3 bases, with 11 bases left between them. The CDR3 runs to 15 residues. Germline lookup yields CDR1 SGDLS and CDR2 YYNGEE. CDR3 DNA sequence: TGTGCCAGCAGCGTAGCTCCTAGCAGGACAGATACGCAGTATTTT. Protein product: CASSVAPSRTDTQYF. Full variable domain (remainder filled in from reference TRBV9 and TRBJ2-3): DSGVTQTPKHLITATGQRVTLRCSPRSGDLSVYWYQQSLDQGLQFLIQYYNGEERAKGNILERFSAQQFPDLHSELNLSSLELGDSALYFCASSVAPSRTDTQYFGPGTRLTVL.